This T cell receptor (beta chain) emerged from a study of beta chain features in type 1 diabetes. Study-wide points: Whatever favoring of shorter templates PCR might show would apply equally to patients and controls. Any HLA effect on TCRB rearrangement was left unresolved by small sub-analyses. Type 1 diabetes patients had fewer VDJ junction insertions and more deletions. Moderate but significant shortening of TCRB CDR3s was recorded in all four CD4+ subsets from Type 1 diabetes patients.

The authors reverse transcribed all of the isolated RNA, so sequencing captured expressed TCRB transcripts. Libraries were prepared by immunoSEQ multiplex PCR; TCRdb keeps only in-frame clonotypes and omits some of them. This sample has a few hundred thousand clones, with roughly 12% found just once. Of note for this clone: The antigen is not known.

The sequencing input was naive CD4+ T cells from blood. The source of this sequence is a woman aged 18-30 years with type 1 diabetes.

In DNA form, the CDR3 reads TGTGCCAGCAGCGCAAAGCCTATAGTAGATACGCAGTATTTT. Protein product: CASSAKPIVDTQYF. V and J are TRBV5-4 and TRBJ2-3; D is undetermined. The germline V and J ends were trimmed by 4 bases and 5 bases, with 14 bases remaining between them. The CDR3 has 14 residues. Germline-derived CDR1 and CDR2 are SGHNT and YYREEE (reference sequence).